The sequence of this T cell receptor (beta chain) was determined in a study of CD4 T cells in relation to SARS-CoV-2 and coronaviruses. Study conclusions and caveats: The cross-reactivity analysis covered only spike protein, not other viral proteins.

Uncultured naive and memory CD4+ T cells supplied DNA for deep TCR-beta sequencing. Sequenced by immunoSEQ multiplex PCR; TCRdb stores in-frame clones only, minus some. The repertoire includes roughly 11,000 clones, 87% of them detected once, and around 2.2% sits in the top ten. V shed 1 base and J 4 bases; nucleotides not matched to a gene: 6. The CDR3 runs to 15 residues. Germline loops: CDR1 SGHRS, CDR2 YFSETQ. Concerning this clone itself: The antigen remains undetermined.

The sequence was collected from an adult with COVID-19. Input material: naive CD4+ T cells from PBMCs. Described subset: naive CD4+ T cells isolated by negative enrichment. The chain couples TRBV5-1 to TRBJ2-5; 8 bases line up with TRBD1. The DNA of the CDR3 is TGCGCCAGCAGCTTGCGGGGCGACAGGGGAGAGACCCAGTACTTC. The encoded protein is CASSLRGDRGETQYF.